This entry describes one T cell receptor beta chain. This sample stems from a study of blood T cell repertoires in COVID-19. Study-wide context: There were acute and convalescent COVID-19 samples, and they came from the United States, Italy and Spain. T cells, B-cell-depleted T cells, or PBMCs provided the cDNA or gDNA that served as material.

Germline V lookup: CDR1 LNHDA, CDR2 SQIVND (reference sequence). This CDR3 has 14 amino acids. After removal of 4 bases from V and 3 bases from J, the junction contained 3 bases not matched to a gene. In the study's own analysis: Amplification of reference gene primers provided the estimated nucleated cell counts. Sequencing was performed with immunoSEQ multiplex PCR; in TCRdb, only in-frame clones are kept and a portion is missing. V, J and clone size derive from that table, while D and trimming were established from the DNA sequence. Altogether 100,000 to 150,000 clones are present, 70% to 90% being singletons, with the ten largest covering approximately 7.9%.

This clonotype was obtained from a man aged 70-80 years who had recovered from COVID-19. This chain links TRBV19 with TRBJ2-1; TRBD1 aligns across 7 bases. Sequenced input: peripheral blood. The CDR3 spells CASSTRQGYNEQFF. DNA for the CDR3: TGTGCCAGTAGTACCCGACAGGGCTACAATGAGCAGTTCTTC. The whole variable domain, remainder taken from reference TRBV19 and TRBJ2-1, is DGGITQSPKYLFRKEGQNVTLSCEQNLNHDAMYWYRQDPGQGLRLIYYSQIVNDFQKGDIAEGYSVSREKKESFPLTVTSAQKNPTAFYLCASSTRQGYNEQFFGPGTRLTVL.